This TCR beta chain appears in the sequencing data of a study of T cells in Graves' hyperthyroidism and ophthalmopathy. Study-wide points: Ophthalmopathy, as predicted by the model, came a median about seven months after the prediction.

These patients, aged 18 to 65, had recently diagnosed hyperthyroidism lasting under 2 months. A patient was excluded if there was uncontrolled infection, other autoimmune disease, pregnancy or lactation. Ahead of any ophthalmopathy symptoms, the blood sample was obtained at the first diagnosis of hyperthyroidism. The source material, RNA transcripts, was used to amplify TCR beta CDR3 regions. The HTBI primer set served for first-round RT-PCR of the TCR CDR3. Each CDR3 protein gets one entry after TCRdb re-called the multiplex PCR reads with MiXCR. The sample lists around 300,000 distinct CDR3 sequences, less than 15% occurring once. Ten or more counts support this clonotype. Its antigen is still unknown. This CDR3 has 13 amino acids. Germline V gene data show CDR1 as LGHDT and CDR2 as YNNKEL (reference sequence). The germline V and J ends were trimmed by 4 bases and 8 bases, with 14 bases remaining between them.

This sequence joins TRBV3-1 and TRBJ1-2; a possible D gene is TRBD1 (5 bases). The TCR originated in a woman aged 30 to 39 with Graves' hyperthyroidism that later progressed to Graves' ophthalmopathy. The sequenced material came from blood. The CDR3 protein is CASSPDRVSGYTF. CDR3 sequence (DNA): TGTGCCAGCAGCCCTGACAGAGTTAGCGGCTACACCTTC.